This entry features one T cell receptor beta chain sequence. From the 5' RACE reads, TCRdb called clonotypes with MiXCR, one entry per CDR3 protein. The repertoire holds over 500,000 distinct CDR3 sequences, with 17% as singletons. This entry belongs to a study of T-cell memory formation after mild COVID-19. Across the study: Clustering of TCRs was largely donor specific.

This sequence was found in an adult woman who had mild COVID-19 (a few samples of this study predate the infection). Cell type and time point are not known. The sample was PBMCs or a T cell subset sorted from them (not recorded which).

The CDR3, as DNA: TGTGCCAGCAGCGTAGGGGATAGGGGATACACAGATACGCAGTATTTT. Translated: CASSVGDRGYTDTQYF. This chain joins TRBV9 and TRBJ2-3, with a weak D call TRBD1 (5 bases). Germline V lookup: CDR1 SGDLS, CDR2 YYNGEE. This CDR3 comprises 16 residues. V was trimmed by 0 bases and J by 2 bases, leaving 13 bases between them.